The 5 T cell receptor beta chains in this list originate from one sample, sequenced in a study of vaccination and CD4 T cells after COVID-19. Treatment described: roughly nine-day PBMC culture with coronavirus spike peptide pools or control peptides (ViraFEST assay). These receptors are not linked to any known antigen. Sequence data for DNA of cultured CD4+ T cells were generated by the Oncomine TCR Beta short-read assay. Each CDR3 protein is one row after TCRdb ran MiXCR on the PCR reads. The table lists approximately 20,000 distinct CDR3 sequences, less than 80% of them singletons. This sample comprised CD4+ T cells from blood, cultured in vitro, obtained before SARS-CoV-2 vaccination. Receptors were obtained from a human donor who received a COVID-19 vaccine.

V usage is TRBV24-1 and J usage is TRBJ1-5; perhaps TRBD1 as D (6 bases). The V and J ends lost 4 bases and 4 bases respectively, with 16 bases between them. Germline assignment: CDR1 KGHDR and CDR2 SFDVKD. The CDR3 loop spans 16 amino acids. DNA of the CDR3: TGTGCCACCAGTGACAAGACAGGCCTTAGTAATCAGCCCCAGCATTTT. Protein product: CATSDKTGLSNQPQHF.

The sample holds one count of this clonotype. The chain combines TRBV14 with TRBJ1-6, with no clear D. The V and J ends lost 0 bases and 5 bases respectively, with 8 bases between them. Per the germline V gene, CDR1 is SGHDN and CDR2 is FVKESK. The CDR3 consists of 15 residues. The CDR3: CASSQESGDNSPLHF. The CDR3 DNA reads TGTGCCAGCAGCCAAGAAAGCGGGGATAATTCACCCCTCCACTTT.

This clonotype was seen a handful of times. The genes are TRBV7-2 and TRBJ2-4; possible D gene TRBD1, 6 bases. The V end lost 1 base, the J end lost 6 bases, and 10 bases lay between the germline ends. The CDR3 sequence is 14 residues long. Per germline, CDR1 SGHTA and CDR2 FQGNSA. CDR3 region: CASSLDSRGNIQYF. CDR3 nucleotides: TGTGCCAGCAGCTTAGATAGCAGGGGAAACATTCAGTACTTC.

For the CDR3, the DNA is TGTGCCAGCAGTTCCCAGGACAGGGGAGAGACCCAGTACTTC. Amino acid sequence: CASSSQDRGETQYF. The chain carries TRBV12-3 or TRBV12-4 and TRBJ2-5; TRBD1 matches at 9 bases. V dropped 4 bases and J dropped 4; count of bases not matched to a gene: 4. The CDR3 loop spans 14 amino acids.

This clonotype has only a few counts. The V and J genes are TRBV10-3 and TRBJ1-2; a possible D gene is TRBD1 (5 bases). Trimming took off 0 bases at V and 4 bases at J, with 12 bases between the two ends. This CDR3 has 15 residues. CDR1 and CDR2 (germline): ENHRY, SYGVKD. CDR3 amino acids: CAISESEGITYGYTF. The DNA of the CDR3 is TGTGCCATCAGTGAGTCGGAGGGGATCACCTATGGCTACACCTTC.